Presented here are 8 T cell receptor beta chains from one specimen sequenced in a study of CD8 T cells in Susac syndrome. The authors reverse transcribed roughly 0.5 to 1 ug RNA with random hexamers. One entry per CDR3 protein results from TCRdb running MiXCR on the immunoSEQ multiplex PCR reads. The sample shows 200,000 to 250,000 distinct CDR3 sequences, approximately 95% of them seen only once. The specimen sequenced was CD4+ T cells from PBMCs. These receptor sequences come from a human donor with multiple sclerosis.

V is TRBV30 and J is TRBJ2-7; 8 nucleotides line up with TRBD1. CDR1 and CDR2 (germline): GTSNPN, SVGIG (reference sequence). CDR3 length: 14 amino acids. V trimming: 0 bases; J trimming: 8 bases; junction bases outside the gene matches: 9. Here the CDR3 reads CAWSVPSQGAQQYF. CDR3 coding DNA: TGTGCCTGGAGTGTACCTAGTCAGGGGGCTCAGCAGTACTTC.

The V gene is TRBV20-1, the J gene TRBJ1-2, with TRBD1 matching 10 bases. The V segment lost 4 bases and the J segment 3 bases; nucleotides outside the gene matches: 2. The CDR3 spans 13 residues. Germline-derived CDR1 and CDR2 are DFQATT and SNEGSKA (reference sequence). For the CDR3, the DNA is TGCAGTGCTACCGGGACAGGGGACTATGGCTACACCTTC. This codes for CSATGTGDYGYTF.

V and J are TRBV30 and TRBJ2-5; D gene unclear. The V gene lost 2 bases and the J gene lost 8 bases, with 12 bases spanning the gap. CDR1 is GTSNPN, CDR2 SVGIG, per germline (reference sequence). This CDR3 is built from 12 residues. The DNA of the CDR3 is TGTGCCTGGAGTCCGGGCTCCCCTACCCAGTACTTC. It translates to CAWSPGSPTQYF. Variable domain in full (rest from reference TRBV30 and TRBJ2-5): SQTIHQWPATLVQPVGSPLSLECTVEGTSNPNLYWYRQAAGRGLQLLFYSVGIGQISSEVPQNLSASRPQDRQFILSSKKLLLSDSGFYLCAWSPGSPTQYFGPGTRLLVL.

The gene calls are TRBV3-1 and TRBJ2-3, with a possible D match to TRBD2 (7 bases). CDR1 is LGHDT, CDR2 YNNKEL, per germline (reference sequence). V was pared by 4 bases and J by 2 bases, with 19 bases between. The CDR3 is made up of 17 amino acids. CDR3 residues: CASSPAGAWGHTDTQYF. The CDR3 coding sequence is TGTGCCAGCAGCCCCGCGGGAGCCTGGGGGCACACAGATACGCAGTATTTT.

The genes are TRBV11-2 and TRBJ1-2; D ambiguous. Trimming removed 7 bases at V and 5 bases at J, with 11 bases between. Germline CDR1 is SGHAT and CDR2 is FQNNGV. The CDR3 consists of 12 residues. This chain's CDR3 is CASTSGGYGYTF. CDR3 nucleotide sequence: TGTGCCAGCACCTCCGGAGGGTATGGCTACACCTTC.

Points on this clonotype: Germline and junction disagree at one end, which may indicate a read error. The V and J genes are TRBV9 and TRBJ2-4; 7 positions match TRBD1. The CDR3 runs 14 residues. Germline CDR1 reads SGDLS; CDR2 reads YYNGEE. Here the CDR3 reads CLEGDSLAKNIQYF. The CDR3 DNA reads TGCTTAGAAGGGGACAGCCTAGCCAAAAACATTCAGTACTTC.

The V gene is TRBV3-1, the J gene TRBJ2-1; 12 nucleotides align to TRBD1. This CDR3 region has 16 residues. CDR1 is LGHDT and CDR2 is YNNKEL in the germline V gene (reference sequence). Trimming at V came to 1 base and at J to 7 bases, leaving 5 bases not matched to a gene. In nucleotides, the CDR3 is TGTGCCAGCAGCCAAGTGCCGGGACAGGGGGCGAATGAGCAGTTCTTC. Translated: CASSQVPGQGANEQFF.

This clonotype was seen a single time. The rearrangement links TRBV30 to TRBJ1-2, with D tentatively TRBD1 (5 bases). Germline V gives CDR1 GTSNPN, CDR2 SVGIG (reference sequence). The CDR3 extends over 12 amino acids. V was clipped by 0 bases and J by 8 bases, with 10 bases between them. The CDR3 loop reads CAWSVGGEGYTF. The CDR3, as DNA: TGTGCCTGGAGTGTCGGGGGGGAAGGCTACACCTTC.